This TCR beta chain is from a study of cytomegalovirus exposure and HLA in healthy donors. About the study: HLA-typed donors were the source of around 77 million unique TCRs held in an early data release. Points from the study as a whole: When analyzed later, a missense DCLRE1C variant was found to be linked to TCR beta V- and J-gene trimming. More clonal expansion characterized HLA-associated TCR beta chains than equally common others in a later analysis. In a later analysis, productive TCRs from donors in an Asian-associated ancestry cluster reportedly carried fewer N-insertions than the cohort mean.

Regarding this clone: The antigen is unknown. One end of the junction does not line up with germline, which may come from a read error.

With 60 Vbeta and 13 Jbeta primers, the PCR was carried out. Here immunoSEQ multiplex PCR was the method, and the copy in TCRdb shows in-frame clones only, minus some. The sample lists about 120,000 clones, approximately 80% occurring once. This CDR3 has 12 residues. The germline V gene encodes CDR1 SEHNR and CDR2 FQNEAQ (reference sequence). The chain carries TRBV7-9 and TRBJ2-5; D remains ambiguous. The J call may be wrong; the DNA end is better matched by TRBJ2-7. The TCR was taken from a female donor in good health and CMV-seropositive. Input material: PBMCs. The CDR3 loop reads CSSSSWGYEQYF. The CDR3 DNA sequence: TGTTCCAGCAGCTCGTGGGGCTACGAGCAGTACTTC.